This T cell receptor (beta chain) was obtained from a study of early stage breast cancer tumors. Using immunoSEQ multiplex PCR, the repertoire was profiled, and TCRdb retains in-frame clones only, with some absent. The table includes roughly 4,700 clones, around 60% detected once. This CDR3 spans 11 amino acids. CDR1 is MGHDK and CDR2 is SYGVNS in the germline V gene. Trimming left V 7 bases short and J 4 bases short, with 8 bases between. The sequence came from a person between 50 and 60 years old with breast cancer. The chain employs TRBV25-1 and TRBJ2-7; no definite D call. The sample taken for sequencing was breast tumor tissue. This CDR3 reads CASIASYEQYF. CDR3 DNA: TGTGCCAGCATCGCGTCGTACGAGCAGTACTTC.